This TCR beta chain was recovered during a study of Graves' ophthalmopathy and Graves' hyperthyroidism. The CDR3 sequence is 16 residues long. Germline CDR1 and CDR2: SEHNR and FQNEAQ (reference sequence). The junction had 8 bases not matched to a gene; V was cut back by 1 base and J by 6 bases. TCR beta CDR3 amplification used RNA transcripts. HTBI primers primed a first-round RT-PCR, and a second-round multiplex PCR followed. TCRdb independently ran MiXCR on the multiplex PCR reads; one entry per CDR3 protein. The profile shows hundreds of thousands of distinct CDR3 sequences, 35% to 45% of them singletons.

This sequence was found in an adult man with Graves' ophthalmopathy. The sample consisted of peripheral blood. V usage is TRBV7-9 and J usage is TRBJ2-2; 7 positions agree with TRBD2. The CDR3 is CASSLEFAGDPGELFF. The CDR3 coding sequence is TGTGCCAGCAGCTTAGAATTTGCGGGAGACCCCGGGGAGCTGTTTTTT. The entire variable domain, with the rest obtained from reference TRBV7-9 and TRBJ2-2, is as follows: DTGVSQNPRHKITKRGQNVTFRCDPISEHNRLYWYRQTLGQGPEFLTYFQNEAQLEKSRLLSDRFSAERPKGSFSTLEIQRTEQGDSAMYLCASSLEFAGDPGELFFGEGSRLTVL.